The next 5 T cell receptor beta chains were all read from a single sample in a study of T-cell memory formation after mild COVID-19. TCRdb analysed the 5' RACE reads with MiXCR anew, one entry per CDR3 protein. This table has around 49,000 distinct CDR3 sequences, roughly a quarter appearing once. Specimen: PBMCs or a T cell subset sorted from them (not recorded which). Receptors were obtained from a man between 18 and 29 years old who had mild COVID-19 (a few samples of this study predate the infection). Cell type and time point are not known.

The chain joins TRBV12-3 or TRBV12-4 to TRBJ2-7, with 8 bases identical to TRBD1. The CDR3 sequence is 19 residues long. The V and J ends lost 4 bases and 4 bases, in that order; junction bases with no gene match: 21. For the CDR3, the DNA is TGTGCCAGCAGTTCCGGACAGGGACAACCTTCAGGCGAGAGTTACGAGCAGTACGTC. This sequence encodes CASSSGQGQPSGESYEQYV.

This clonotype was picked up a small number of times. The chain has TRBV27 and TRBJ2-5; TRBD2 matches at 7 bases. With V trimmed by 6 bases and J by 7 bases, 5 bases remained unmatched. The CDR3 extends over 12 amino acids. CDR1 MNHEY and CDR2 SMNVEV come from the germline V gene (reference sequence). CDR3 region: CASRPGGGTQYF. In nucleotides, the CDR3 is TGTGCCAGCAGGCCTGGGGGGGGGACCCAGTACTTC.

The chain combines TRBV3-1 with TRBJ2-1; D is unclear. Germline assignment: CDR1 LGHDT and CDR2 YNNKEL (reference sequence). Trimming removed 3 bases from V and 9 bases from J, with 12 bases in between. The CDR3 runs 13 residues. The CDR3 DNA follows: TGTGCCAGCAGCCACGAGAGCGTTACTGAGCAGTTCTTC. Translating it yields CASSHESVTEQFF.

This rearrangement joins TRBV6-2 or TRBV6-3 to TRBJ2-5; 10 nucleotides agree with TRBD2. This CDR3 comprises 15 residues. Germline-derived CDR1 and CDR2 are MNHEY and SVGEGT. V shed 4 bases, J shed 5 bases, and the junction held 7 bases outside the gene matches. The CDR3 region is CASSSSGGVPETQYF. DNA of the CDR3: TGTGCCAGCAGTTCCAGCGGGGGGGTTCCCGAGACCCAGTACTTC.

This sequence joins TRBV7-2 and TRBJ2-2, with D tentatively TRBD2 (5 bases). This CDR3 spans 13 amino acids. Germline loops: CDR1 SGHTA, CDR2 FQGNSA. Trimming removed 5 bases from V and 6 bases from J, with 10 bases in between. The DNA for the CDR3 is TGTGCCAGCAGCCCCGTAGCGCCCGGGGAGCTGTTTTTT. Translation: CASSPVAPGELFF.